These 22 T cell receptor beta chains share one sample of origin, sequenced in a study of identical twins. TCRdb re-called the 5' RACE reads through MiXCR, storing one row per CDR3 protein. The repertoire has 420,000 or so distinct CDR3 sequences, around a sixth of them found once; the top ten carry 9% to 15%. The sample taken for sequencing was naive T cells sorted from blood. The receptors originated from a man between 45 and 60 years old in good health.

This clonotype was seen at least ten times. The V call is TRBV29-1, the J call TRBJ1-5, with 8 positions matching TRBD1. The CDR3 loop spans 13 amino acids. The V segment lost 4 bases and the J segment 1 base; nucleotides outside the gene matches: 0. Germline CDR1 is SQVTM and CDR2 is ANQGSEA. The CDR3 reads CSVAGGSNQPQHF. CDR3 nucleotides: TGCAGCGTTGCAGGGGGCAGCAATCAGCCCCAGCATTTT.

This clonotype has a handful of counts. The V gene is TRBV5-1, the J gene TRBJ2-7, with 12 positions matching TRBD2. The CDR3 runs to 17 residues. Per germline, CDR1 SGHRS and CDR2 YFSETQ. V shed 0 bases and J 9 bases; nucleotides not matched to a gene: 13. CDR3 sequence reads: CASSLEPSGRAAARQYF. The CDR3, as DNA: TGCGCCAGCAGCTTGGAGCCTAGCGGGAGGGCCGCCGCGAGGCAGTACTTC.

There are a few counts of this clonotype. The chain has TRBV6-1 and TRBJ1-3, with D possibly TRBD1 on 6 matching bases. The V end lost 6 bases, the J end lost 2 bases, and 14 bases lay between the germline ends. The germline V gene has CDR1 MNHNS and CDR2 SASEGT. The CDR3 is 15 residues long. This CDR3 reads CASRQGLAAGNTIYF. DNA of the CDR3: TGTGCCAGCAGACAGGGCTTGGCAGCTGGAAACACCATATATTTT.

This clonotype has only a few counts. The rearrangement joins TRBV7-2 to TRBJ2-5, with D possibly matching TRBD2 (7 bases). Germline V gives CDR1 SGHTA, CDR2 FQGNSA. The CDR3 extends over 14 amino acids. Trimming took off 5 bases at V and 5 bases at J, with 15 bases between the two ends. The CDR3 bases are TGTGCCAGCAGCCATCAACGGGGGGCGGAGACCCAGTACTTC. Residues: CASSHQRGAETQYF.

This clonotype came up a few times. This chain links TRBV5-1 with TRBJ2-3; 7 bases are a match to TRBD2. The germline gives CDR1 SGHRS, CDR2 YFSETQ. This CDR3 is built from 15 residues. V trimming: 0 bases; J trimming: 10 bases; junction bases outside the gene matches: 11. CDR3 sequence (DNA): TGCGCCAGCAGCTTGGTACCTAGCGGAGCAAGTTCGCAGTATTTT. Protein sequence: CASSLVPSGASSQYF.

The V and J genes are TRBV2 and TRBJ2-1; D ambiguous. Per the germline V gene, CDR1 is SNHLY and CDR2 is FYNNEI. The CDR3 loop spans 13 amino acids. The V end lost 2 bases, the J end lost 10 bases, and 12 bases lay between the germline ends. The CDR3 spells CASSERRVEEQFF. For the CDR3, the DNA is TGTGCCAGCAGTGAACGGAGAGTGGAGGAGCAGTTCTTC.

This sequence joins TRBV29-1 and TRBJ1-2, with 9 positions matching TRBD1. Trimming removed 3 bases from V and 6 bases from J; junction bases left unmatched: 2. The CDR3 covers 12 residues. In germline, CDR1 is SQVTM, CDR2 ANQGSEA. CDR3 sequence reads: CSVDDRGDGYTF. For the CDR3, the DNA is TGCAGCGTTGACGACAGGGGGGATGGCTACACCTTC.

This clonotype was detected a few times. This chain uses TRBV11-2 with TRBJ2-2, with D uncertain. Germline lookup yields CDR1 SGHAT and CDR2 FQNNGV. This CDR3 comprises 16 residues. V was pared by 4 bases and J by 0 bases, with 12 bases between. The CDR3 is CASSSPRNPNTGELFF. The CDR3 bases are TGTGCCAGCAGCTCCCCGCGCAACCCGAACACCGGGGAGCTGTTTTTT. The full variable domain, rest sourced from reference TRBV11-2 and TRBJ2-2, is EAGVAQSPRYKIIEKRQSVAFWCNPISGHATLYWYQQILGQGPKLLIQFQNNGVVDDSQLPKDRFSAERLKGVDSTLKIQPAKLEDSAVYLCASSSPRNPNTGELFFGEGSRLTVL.

J is TRBJ2-5 and V is TRBV29-1; D not resolved. Trimming left V 4 bases short and J 1 base short, with 1 base between. Germline CDR1 is SQVTM and CDR2 is ANQGSEA. CDR3 length equals 10 residues. Here the CDR3 reads CSVVQETQYF. In DNA, the CDR3 is TGCAGCGTTGTCCAAGAGACCCAGTACTTC. The complete variable domain, with remaining parts taken from reference TRBV29-1 and TRBJ2-5, reads SAVISQKPSRDICQRGTSLTIQCQVDSQVTMMFWYRQQPGQSLTLIATANQGSEATYESGFVIDKFPISRPNLTFSTLTVSNMSPEDSSIYLCSVVQETQYFGPGTRLLVL.

This clonotype has a handful of counts. V and J are TRBV28 and TRBJ2-4, with D possibly TRBD1 on 6 matching bases. Germline CDR1 and CDR2: MDHEN and SYDVKM. V dropped 5 bases and J dropped 7 bases, with 18 bases sitting between them. The CDR3 extends over 15 amino acids. The CDR3 loop reads CASSSRTTGRNIQYF. In nucleotides, the CDR3 is TGTGCCAGCAGTAGTAGGACGACAGGCAGGAACATTCAGTACTTC.

V gene TRBV7-8 combines with J gene TRBJ1-1, with a tentative D call TRBD1 (5 bases). The CDR3 runs to 15 residues. Germline V gene sequence: CDR1 SGHVS, CDR2 FQNEAQ. V lost 5 bases and J lost 0, with 13 bases in between. CDR3 in DNA: TGTGCCAGCAGCCTCCGTGGGACCATGAACACTGAAGCTTTCTTT. Translation: CASSLRGTMNTEAFF.

The chain combines TRBV7-2 with TRBJ1-1; perhaps TRBD1 as D (5 bases). V lost 2 bases and J 0 bases, leaving 7 bases between the germline ends. Germline V lookup: CDR1 SGHTA, CDR2 FQGNSA. The CDR3 consists of 14 residues. CDR3 sequence (DNA): TGTGCCAGCAGCTTAAAGGGGATGAACACTGAAGCTTTCTTT. Protein: CASSLKGMNTEAFF.

The J gene is TRBJ1-1, the V gene TRBV4-2; 7 bases match TRBD1. Germline CDR1 and CDR2: LGHNA and YNFKEQ. V dropped 1 base and J dropped 3; count of bases not matched to a gene: 5. The CDR3 consists of 15 residues. CDR3 in DNA: TGTGCCAGCAGCCAAGCGGGACAGAGGGACACTGAAGCTTTCTTT. It yields the protein CASSQAGQRDTEAFF.

The rearrangement uses TRBV6-2 or TRBV6-3 and TRBJ2-7; 9 positions agree with TRBD1. Per the germline V gene, CDR1 is MNHEY and CDR2 is SVGEGT. V shed 6 bases, J shed 0 bases, and the junction held 12 bases outside the gene matches. There are 17 residues in the CDR3. This CDR3 is CASSRSGTGTSSYEQYF. DNA of the CDR3: TGTGCCAGCAGCCGATCGGGGACAGGGACCAGCTCCTACGAGCAGTACTTC.

The chain links TRBV7-2 to TRBJ2-5; 10 positions agree with TRBD2. Germline V gene lookup returns CDR1 SGHTA and CDR2 FQGNSA. There are 15 residues in the CDR3. The V segment lost 4 bases and the J segment 7 bases; nucleotides outside the gene matches: 9. The CDR3: CASSSELAGHGTQYF. CDR3 in DNA: TGTGCCAGCAGCTCAGAACTAGCGGGGCACGGGACCCAGTACTTC. Filled out from reference TRBV7-2 and TRBJ2-5, the complete variable domain reads GAGVSQSPSNKVTEKGKDVELRCDPISGHTALYWYRQSLGQGLEFLIYFQGNSAPDKSGLPSDRFSAERTGGSVSTLTIQRTQQEDSAVYLCASSSELAGHGTQYFGPGTRLLVL.

The sample holds a few counts of this clonotype. The chain uses TRBV6-1 and TRBJ2-6, with no clear D. The CDR3 length is 14 residues. The V gene lost 7 bases and the J gene lost 0 bases, with 7 bases spanning the gap. Germline CDR1 is MNHNS and CDR2 is SASEGT. CDR3 in DNA: TGTGCCAGCAACCCAGACTCTGGGGCCAACGTCCTGACTTTC. Translation gives CASNPDSGANVLTF.

This clonotype has ten or more counts. This chain connects TRBV11-2 to TRBJ1-2, with unresolved D. The germline V gene has CDR1 SGHAT and CDR2 FQNNGV. The CDR3 has 13 amino acids. Trimming took 5 bases from V and 0 from J, leaving 7 bases between them. The CDR3 DNA reads as TGTGCCAGCAGCCCCTACGCTAACTATGGCTACACCTTC. Its translation: CASSPYANYGYTF.

The V gene is TRBV12-3 or TRBV12-4, the J gene TRBJ2-5; TRBD2 agrees at 7 bases. The V segment lost 7 bases and the J segment 4 bases; nucleotides outside the gene matches: 9. The CDR3 is 14 residues long. This CDR3 is CASTSAAGAETQYF. The CDR3 DNA follows: TGTGCCAGCACTTCGGCGGCGGGAGCAGAGACCCAGTACTTC.

This clonotype was detected ten times or more. The V gene is TRBV29-1, the J gene TRBJ1-2; no reliable D call. Trimming pared 5 bases from V and 3 bases from J, leaving 10 bases between. Germline V lookup: CDR1 SQVTM, CDR2 ANQGSEA. The CDR3 consists of 12 residues. DNA for the CDR3: TGCAGCGTTATATCTCAGCACTATGGCTACACCTTC. As protein: CSVISQHYGYTF.

This clonotype was seen ten or more times. The V and J genes are TRBV24-1 and TRBJ2-1, with TRBD2 matching 7 bases. V lost 3 bases and J lost 0; bases outside the gene matches: 4. CDR3 size: 16 residues. CDR1 is KGHDR and CDR2 is SFDVKD in the germline V gene. The CDR3 sequence is CATSDNGRNSYNEQFF. For the CDR3, the DNA is TGTGCCACCAGTGATAACGGGAGGAACTCCTACAATGAGCAGTTCTTC.

The chain carries TRBV15 and TRBJ2-1; TRBD1 matches 10 bases. This CDR3 has 15 amino acids. Germline V CDR1 and CDR2: LNHNV, YYDKDF (reference sequence). Trimming took 2 bases from V and 12 from J; bases not matched to a gene: 10. CDR3 residues: CATSRRDRGWRGQFF. CDR3 DNA: TGTGCCACCAGCAGAAGGGACAGGGGTTGGCGCGGGCAGTTCTTC.

Regarding this clonotype: At one end the junction does not follow the germline gene, possibly because of a read error. The chain recombines TRBV18 with TRBJ2-5, with D unresolved. This CDR3 contains 14 residues. The V gene's germline CDR1 is KGHSH and CDR2 LQKENI. CDR3 bases: TGTGCCAGCTCATCAACGATTGGCCAAAAGACCCAGTACTTC. Translated, it gives CASSSTIGQKTQYF.